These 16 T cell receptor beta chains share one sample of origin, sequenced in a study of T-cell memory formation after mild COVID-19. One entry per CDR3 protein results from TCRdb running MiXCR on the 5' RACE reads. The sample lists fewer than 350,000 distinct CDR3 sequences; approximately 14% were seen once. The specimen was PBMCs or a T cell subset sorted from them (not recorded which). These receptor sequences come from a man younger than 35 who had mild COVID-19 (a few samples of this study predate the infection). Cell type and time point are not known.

CDR3 region: CASKKNNEQFF. CDR3 nucleotides: TGCGCCAGCAAGAAGAACAATGAGCAGTTCTTC. V usage is TRBV5-1 and J usage is TRBJ2-1; unclear D gene. Germline V gene data show CDR1 as SGHRS and CDR2 as YFSETQ. Trimming left V 6 bases short and J 5 bases short, with 6 bases between. The CDR3 totals 11 residues.

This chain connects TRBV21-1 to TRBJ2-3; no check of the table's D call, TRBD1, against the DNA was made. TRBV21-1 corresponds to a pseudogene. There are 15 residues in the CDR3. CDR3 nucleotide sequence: TGTGCCAGCAGCAGGGGACCTATTCTTCGGGATACGCAGTATTTT. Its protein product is CASSRGPILRDTQYF.

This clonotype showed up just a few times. The CDR3: CASSDRTSGDPQFF. The CDR3 DNA reads TGTGCCAGCAGCGACCGGACTAGCGGGGACCCGCAGTTCTTC. The chain combines TRBV7-9 with TRBJ2-1, with 12 bases lining up with TRBD2. The junction had 8 bases not matched to a gene; V was cut back by 5 bases and J by 12 bases. CDR1 SEHNR and CDR2 FQNEAQ come from the germline V gene (reference sequence). This CDR3 is built from 14 residues.

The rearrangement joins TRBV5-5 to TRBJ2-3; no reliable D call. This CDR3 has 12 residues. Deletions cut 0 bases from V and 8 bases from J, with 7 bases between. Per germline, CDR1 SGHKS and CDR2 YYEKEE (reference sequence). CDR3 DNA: TGTGCCAGCAGCTTGGGTCCCTCTACGCAGTATTTT. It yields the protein CASSLGPSTQYF.

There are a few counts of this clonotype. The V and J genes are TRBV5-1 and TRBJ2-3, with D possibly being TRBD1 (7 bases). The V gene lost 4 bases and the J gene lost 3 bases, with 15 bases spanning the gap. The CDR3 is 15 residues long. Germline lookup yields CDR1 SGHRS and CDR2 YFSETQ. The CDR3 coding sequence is TGCGCCAGCAGCCTCGACAGGGCGGGAACAGATACGCAGTATTTT. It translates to CASSLDRAGTDTQYF.

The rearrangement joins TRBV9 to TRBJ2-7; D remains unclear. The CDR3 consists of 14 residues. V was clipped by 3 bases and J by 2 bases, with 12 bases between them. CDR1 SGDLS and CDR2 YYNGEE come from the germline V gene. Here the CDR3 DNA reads TGTGCCAGCAGCGAAGGTGGTACCCCCTACGAGCAGTACTTC. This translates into CASSEGGTPYEQYF.

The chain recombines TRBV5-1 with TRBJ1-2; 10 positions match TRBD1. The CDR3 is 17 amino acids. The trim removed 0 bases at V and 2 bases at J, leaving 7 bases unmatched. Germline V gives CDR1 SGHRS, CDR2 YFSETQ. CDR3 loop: CASSLGDRGRNNYGYTF. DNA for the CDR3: TGCGCCAGCAGCTTGGGGGACAGGGGTAGGAACAACTATGGCTACACCTTC.

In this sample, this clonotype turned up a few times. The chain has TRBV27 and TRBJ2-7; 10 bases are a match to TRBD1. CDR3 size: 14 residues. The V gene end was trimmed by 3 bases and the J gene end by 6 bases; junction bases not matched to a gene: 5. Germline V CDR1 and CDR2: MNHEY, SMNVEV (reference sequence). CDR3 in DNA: TGTGCCAGCAGTTTGACAGGGGGCTATAGCGAGCAGTACTTC. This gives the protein CASSLTGGYSEQYF.

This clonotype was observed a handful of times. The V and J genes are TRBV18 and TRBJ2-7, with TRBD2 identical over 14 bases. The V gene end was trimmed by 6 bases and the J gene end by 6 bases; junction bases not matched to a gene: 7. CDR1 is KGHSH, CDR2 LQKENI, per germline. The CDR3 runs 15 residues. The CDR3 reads CASSPGLAGGSEQYF. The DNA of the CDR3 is TGTGCCAGCTCCCCCGGACTAGCGGGGGGCAGCGAGCAGTACTTC.

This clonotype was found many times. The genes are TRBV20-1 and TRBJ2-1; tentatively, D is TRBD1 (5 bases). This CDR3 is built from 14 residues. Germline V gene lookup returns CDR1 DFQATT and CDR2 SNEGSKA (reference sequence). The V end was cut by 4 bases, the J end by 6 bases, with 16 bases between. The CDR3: CSATPSGRVNEQFF. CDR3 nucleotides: TGCAGTGCTACCCCATCCGGCAGGGTCAATGAGCAGTTCTTC.

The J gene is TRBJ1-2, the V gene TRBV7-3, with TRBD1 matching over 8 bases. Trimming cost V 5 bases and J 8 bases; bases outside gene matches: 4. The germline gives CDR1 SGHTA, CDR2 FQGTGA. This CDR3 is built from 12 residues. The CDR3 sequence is CASSGTGQGYTF. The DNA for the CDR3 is TGTGCCAGCAGCGGGACAGGTCAGGGCTACACCTTC.

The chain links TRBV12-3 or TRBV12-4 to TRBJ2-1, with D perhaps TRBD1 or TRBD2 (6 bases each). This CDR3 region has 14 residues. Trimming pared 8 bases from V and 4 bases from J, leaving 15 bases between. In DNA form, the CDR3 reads TGTGCCAGCGCAAGTGGGGGGCATTACAATGAGCAGTTCTTC. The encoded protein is CASASGGHYNEQFF.

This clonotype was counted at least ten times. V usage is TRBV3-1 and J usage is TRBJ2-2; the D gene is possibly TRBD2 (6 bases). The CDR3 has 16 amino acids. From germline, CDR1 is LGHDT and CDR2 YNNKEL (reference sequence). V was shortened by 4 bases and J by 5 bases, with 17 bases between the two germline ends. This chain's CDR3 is CASSPPGEPGTGELFF. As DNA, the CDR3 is TGTGCCAGCAGCCCCCCGGGGGAGCCCGGGACCGGGGAGCTGTTTTTT. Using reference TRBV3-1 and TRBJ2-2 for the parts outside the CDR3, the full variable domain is DTAVSQTPKYLVTQMGNDKSIKCEQNLGHDTMYWYKQDSKKFLKIMFSYNNKELIINETVPNRFSPKSPDKAHLNLHINSLELGDSAVYFCASSPPGEPGTGELFFGEGSRLTVL.

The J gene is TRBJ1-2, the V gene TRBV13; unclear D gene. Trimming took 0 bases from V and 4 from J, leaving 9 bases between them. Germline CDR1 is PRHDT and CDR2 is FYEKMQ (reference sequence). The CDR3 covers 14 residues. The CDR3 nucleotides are TGTGCCAGCAGCTTAGGATTCAGCCTCTATGGCTACACCTTC. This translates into CASSLGFSLYGYTF.

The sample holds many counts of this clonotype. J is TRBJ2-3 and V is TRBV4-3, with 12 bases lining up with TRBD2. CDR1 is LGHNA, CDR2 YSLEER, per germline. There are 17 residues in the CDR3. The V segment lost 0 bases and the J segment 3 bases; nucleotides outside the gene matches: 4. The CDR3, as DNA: TGCGCCAGCAGCCAAGAACTAGCGGGGGGCCCGACAGATACGCAGTATTTT. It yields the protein CASSQELAGGPTDTQYF.

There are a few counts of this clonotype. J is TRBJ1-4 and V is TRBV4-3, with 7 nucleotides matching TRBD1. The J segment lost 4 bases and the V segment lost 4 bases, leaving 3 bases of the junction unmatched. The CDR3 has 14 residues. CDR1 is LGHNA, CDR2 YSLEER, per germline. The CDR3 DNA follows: TGCGCCAGCAGCCGAGGGGGCCATAATGAAAAACTGTTTTTT. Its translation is CASSRGGHNEKLFF.